This TCR beta chain was found in a study of blood T cell repertoires in COVID-19. Across the whole study: Acute-phase and convalescent COVID-19 samples originated in the United States, Italy and Spain.

In the authors' methods: Estimation of nucleated cell counts was performed using reference gene primer amplification. Some clones are missing from TCRdb's copy, which holds only in-frame ones; the method was immunoSEQ multiplex PCR. That table is the source of V, J and clone size, and D and trimming were worked out from the DNA. The sample lists over 350,000 clones, about 90% seen once, with nearly 2% in the top ten. Everyone who took part was roughly 18 to 90 years old, and they came from roughly 25 US areas. Participant-given clinical history determined each cohort assignment. The sequence came from a woman aged 18-29 years with acute COVID-19. The sequenced sample was PBMCs or T cells enriched from blood (not recorded which).

CDR3 nucleotides: TGCGCCAGCAGCCAAGCTAGCGGGAGGTCCTACGAGCAGTACTTC. Amino acid sequence: CASSQASGRSYEQYF. The rearrangement links TRBV4-3 to TRBJ2-7, with TRBD2 matching over 11 bases. The CDR3 spans 15 residues. Germline values: CDR1 LGHNA, CDR2 YSLEER. The V segment lost 1 base and the J segment 1 base; nucleotides outside the gene matches: 0.